The 20 T cell receptor beta chains presented below share a single source sample, sequenced in a study of cytomegalovirus exposure and HLA in healthy donors. Measured with immunoSEQ multiplex PCR; TCRdb has only the in-frame clones, and not every one. The sample shows 110,000 to 150,000 clones, around 93% of them seen only once. The sequenced sample was PBMCs. These receptor sequences come from a man younger than 35 in good health and CMV-seropositive.

The genes are TRBV13 and TRBJ1-5; weak D call: TRBD1 (6 bases). The germline gives CDR1 PRHDT, CDR2 FYEKMQ (reference sequence). V lost 3 bases and J 7 bases, leaving 13 bases between the germline ends. The length of the CDR3 is 14 residues. DNA of the CDR3: TGTGCCAGCAGCTTGCGGGGGGCTCGGCAGCCCCAGCATTTT. Translated: CASSLRGARQPQHF.

The gene calls are TRBV27 and TRBJ2-5; TRBD2 agrees at 10 bases. The germline V gene encodes CDR1 MNHEY and CDR2 SMNVEV (reference sequence). This CDR3 comprises 14 residues. Trimming removed 3 bases from V and 5 bases from J; junction bases left unmatched: 3. The CDR3 spells CASSFSGRTETQYF. The CDR3 coding sequence is TGTGCCAGCAGTTTTAGCGGGAGGACTGAGACCCAGTACTTC.

This chain joins TRBV28 and TRBJ2-1, with D tentatively TRBD2 (6 bases). V was trimmed by 5 bases and J by 5 bases, leaving 19 bases between them. The CDR3 has 16 residues. Germline V gene lookup returns CDR1 MDHEN and CDR2 SYDVKM. CDR3 region: CASSMPLLAANNEQFF. The CDR3 DNA is TGTGCCAGCAGTATGCCGTTGTTAGCGGCCAACAATGAGCAGTTCTTC.

J is TRBJ1-2 and V is TRBV30; no clear D gene. Per germline, CDR1 GTSNPN and CDR2 SVGIG (reference sequence). The V end lost 4 bases, the J end lost 4 bases, and 13 bases lay between the germline ends. The length of the CDR3 is 13 residues. The CDR3 DNA reads TGTGCCTGGACTCCCTCGCGATCCTATGGCTACACCTTC. It translates to CAWTPSRSYGYTF.

CDR3 residues: CASSLPMTGGYEQYF. The CDR3 bases are TGCGCCAGCAGCTTGCCTATGACAGGGGGGTACGAGCAGTACTTC. V and J are TRBV5-1 and TRBJ2-7; 9 nucleotides line up with TRBD1. Germline V lookup: CDR1 SGHRS, CDR2 YFSETQ. V lost 1 base, J lost 4 bases, and 6 bases stayed unmatched. This CDR3 comprises 15 residues.

This clone was observed a single time. The chain couples TRBV2 to TRBJ2-5; 9 bases line up with TRBD2. J lost 5 bases, V lost 3 bases, and 4 bases had no gene match. The V gene's germline CDR1 is SNHLY and CDR2 FYNNEI. This CDR3 comprises 14 residues. Here the CDR3 reads CASSDRTSAETQYF. CDR3 in DNA: TGTGCCAGCAGTGACCGGACTAGCGCGGAGACCCAGTACTTC.

The chain carries TRBV19 and TRBJ1-1; TRBD1 matches at 8 bases. This CDR3 is built from 13 residues. The germline gives CDR1 LNHDA, CDR2 SQIVND (reference sequence). V shed 9 bases and J 4 bases; nucleotides not matched to a gene: 7. The CDR3 DNA reads as TGTGCCAGCCTCGACAGGGGACTCACTGAAGCTTTCTTT. It translates to CASLDRGLTEAFF.

The chain couples TRBV28 to TRBJ2-1; TRBD2 matches 7 bases. With V trimmed by 7 bases and J by 0 bases, 9 bases remained unmatched. Germline loops: CDR1 MDHEN, CDR2 SYDVKM. The CDR3 length is 16 residues. The CDR3 sequence: CASTTGGGLSYNEQFF. Here the CDR3 DNA reads TGTGCCAGCACAACTGGGGGGGGACTCTCCTACAATGAGCAGTTCTTC.

This clone was detected only once. The gene calls are TRBV28 and TRBJ2-1, with TRBD2 as a possible D gene (6 bases). This CDR3 spans 16 amino acids. V was shortened by 5 bases and J by 7 bases, with 21 bases between the two germline ends. Germline CDR1 reads MDHEN; CDR2 reads SYDVKM. This chain's CDR3 is CASSGPTGRTGNEQFF. In DNA, the CDR3 is TGTGCCAGCAGTGGCCCGACCGGGAGAACGGGTAATGAGCAGTTCTTC.

The chain uses TRBV4-1 and TRBJ2-5; D is perhaps TRBD2 (7 bases). V lost 1 base and J lost 5, with 17 bases in between. CDR3 length: 16 amino acids. Germline V lookup: CDR1 MGHRA, CDR2 YSYEKL. CDR3 residues: CASSQVGGGRLETQYF. In nucleotides, the CDR3 is TGCGCCAGCAGCCAAGTAGGGGGGGGGCGTTTGGAGACCCAGTACTTC.

V usage is TRBV14 and J usage is TRBJ1-6; D unclear. Trimming removed 0 bases from V and 0 bases from J, with 12 bases in between. Looked up from germline, CDR1 is SGHDN and CDR2 is FVKESK. This CDR3 contains 18 residues. CDR3 nucleotide sequence: TGTGCCAGCAGCCAAGAGATCCCGGGGAGCTCCTATAATTCACCCCTCCACTTT. Its protein product is CASSQEIPGSSYNSPLHF.

V gene TRBV2 combines with J gene TRBJ1-5, with D perhaps TRBD1 (6 bases). The germline V and J ends were trimmed by 6 bases and 7 bases, with 16 bases remaining between them. Looked up from germline, CDR1 is SNHLY and CDR2 is FYNNEI. This CDR3 is 14 amino acids long. CDR3 sequence (DNA): TGTGCCAGCAGGGGAACAGGGAGTAGCCAGCCCCAGCATTTT. This encodes CASRGTGSSQPQHF.

The chain employs TRBV7-9 and TRBJ2-1, with D unresolved. V shed 3 bases and J shed 7 bases, with 4 bases lying between them. The CDR3 is 11 residues long. The germline gives CDR1 SEHNR, CDR2 FQNEAQ (reference sequence). CDR3: CASSFMNEQFF. The CDR3 DNA is TGTGCCAGCAGCTTTATGAATGAGCAGTTCTTC.

The chain carries TRBV2 and TRBJ1-1, with D hard to call. Trimming cost V 4 bases and J 4 bases, with 19 bases left between them. The CDR3 consists of 16 residues. CDR1 and CDR2 (germline): SNHLY, FYNNEI. Here the CDR3 DNA reads TGTGCCAGCAGTGTTAGCCCCCCCGGACTGAGCACTGAAGCTTTCTTT. This translates into CASSVSPPGLSTEAFF.

The gene calls are TRBV5-5 and TRBJ2-1; D perhaps matches TRBD2 (5 bases). The V end was cut by 2 bases, the J end by 0 bases, with 9 bases between. Germline V CDR1 and CDR2: SGHKS, YYEKEE (reference sequence). This CDR3 comprises 15 residues. The CDR3 bases are TGTGCCAGCAGCTTAGGCGGGTCCTCCTACAATGAGCAGTTCTTC. Encoded protein: CASSLGGSSYNEQFF.

About this clone: Because the CDR3 is missing its conserved closing phenylalanine or tryptophan, this is likely a read error. The limits of the CDR3 on the DNA are not certain, so only TCRdb's listed CDR3 is given. The V gene is TRBV6-7, the J gene TRBJ2-7; no DNA check was done on the table's D call, TRBD2. TRBV6-7 is placed among ORFs of uncertain function. Including both end residues, the CDR3 is 8 amino acids long. This chain's CDR3 is CASSYRQA.

CDR3 in amino acids: CASSLLREEGEQFF. As DNA, the CDR3 is TGTGCCAGCAGTTTATTACGGGAGGAGGGTGAGCAGTTCTTC. The rearrangement joins TRBV27 to TRBJ2-1; 7 nucleotides align to TRBD2. CDR1 and CDR2 (germline): MNHEY, SMNVEV (reference sequence). Trimming cost V 1 base and J 9 bases; bases outside gene matches: 6. The CDR3 consists of 14 residues.

The chain recombines TRBV6-1 with TRBJ1-3; D not certain. The CDR3 extends over 16 amino acids. Germline assignment: CDR1 MNHNS and CDR2 SASEGT. Trimming shortened V by 4 bases and J by 1 base, and 14 bases separated the two germline ends. This CDR3 is CASSGVWRTSGNTIYF. In DNA form, the CDR3 reads TGTGCCAGCAGTGGTGTTTGGCGGACTTCTGGAAACACCATATATTTT.

The V gene is TRBV28, the J gene TRBJ2-1; no clear D gene. The CDR3 consists of 12 residues. CDR1 and CDR2 (germline): MDHEN, SYDVKM. Trimming took 5 bases from V and 4 from J, leaving 6 bases between them. CDR3 in amino acids: CASSPYYNEQFF. In nucleotides, the CDR3 is TGTGCCAGCAGTCCCTATTACAATGAGCAGTTCTTC. Full variable domain (rest looked up from reference TRBV28 and TRBJ2-1): DVKVTQSSRYLVKRTGEKVFLECVQDMDHENMFWYRQDPGLGLRLIYFSYDVKMKEKGDIPEGYSVSREKKERFSLILESASTNQTSMYLCASSPYYNEQFFGPGTRLTVL.

This clone was detected a few times. V gene TRBV15 combines with J gene TRBJ1-2; D unclear. The V end lost 0 bases, the J end lost 4 bases, and 3 bases lay between the germline ends. CDR1 LNHNV and CDR2 YYDKDF come from the germline V gene (reference sequence). The length of the CDR3 is 12 residues. Here the CDR3 reads CATSRDLYGYTF. In nucleotides, the CDR3 is TGTGCCACCAGCAGAGACCTCTATGGCTACACCTTC.